This T cell receptor (beta chain) was found in a study of control samples from healthy donors and cancer patients. The germline gives CDR1 SGHTA, CDR2 FQGNSA. The CDR3 is made up of 13 amino acids. The V gene lost 5 bases and the J gene lost 10 bases, with 14 bases spanning the gap. Sequenced by immunoSEQ multiplex PCR; TCRdb stores in-frame clones only, minus some. The top ten hold 3% to 4.5% of the sample, which has tens of thousands of clones, less than 90% seen once. Specimen: blood. This sequence was found in a woman aged 45-65 years in good health. The gene calls are TRBV7-2 and TRBJ1-4; unclear D gene. This CDR3 reads CASSPLSVGKLFF. The CDR3 nucleotides are TGTGCCAGCAGCCCCCTTAGCGTGGGAAAACTGTTTTTT.